This is a list of T cell receptor beta chains from one sample in a study of blood T cell repertoires in COVID-19. This table comes from immunoSEQ multiplex PCR, and its TCRdb copy is limited to in-frame clones, with some not included. The sample includes under 250,000 clones, around 85% of them seen just once. Input material: peripheral blood. These receptors all come from a woman aged 55-75 years with active or convalescent COVID-19. CDR3s include the opening cysteine and the closing phenylalanine or tryptophan. The order of the fields is D gene, V gene, clone size, CDR3 length, J gene, CDR3 DNA, CDR3 protein. A D gene is named only where the DNA matches it firmly. Part of the rows lack a size; the others show once, few, many or a class for expanded clones.

D gene: TRBD2
V gene: TRBV28
clone size: NA
CDR3 length: 14
J gene: TRBJ2-1
CDR3 DNA: TGTGCCAGCTACCCTAGCGGGTCCTACAATGAGCAGTTCTTC
CDR3 protein: CASYPSGSYNEQFF

D gene: TRBD2
V gene: TRBV3-1/TRBV3-2
clone size: NA
CDR3 length: 18
J gene: TRBJ2-6
CDR3 DNA: TGTGCCAGCAGCCAGGTTAGCGGGGCGAACTCTGGGGCCAACGTCCTGACTTTC
CDR3 protein: CASSQVSGANSGANVLTF

D gene: NA
V gene: TRBV7-8
clone size: NA
CDR3 length: 12
J gene: TRBJ2-1
CDR3 DNA: TGTGCCAGCAGCAGTGAGCGGAATGAGCAGTTCTTC
CDR3 protein: CASSSERNEQFF

D gene: TRBD1
V gene: TRBV3-1/TRBV3-2
clone size: NA
CDR3 length: 15
J gene: TRBJ1-2
CDR3 DNA: TGTGCCAGCACCCTAAACAGGGGTGAGGGCTATGGCTACACCTTC
CDR3 protein: CASTLNRGEGYGYTF

D gene: NA
V gene: TRBV5-1
clone size: NA
CDR3 length: 17
J gene: TRBJ1-2
CDR3 DNA: TGCGCCAGCAGCTTGGTGGCCGGACAGAACTATAACTATGGCTACACCTTC
CDR3 protein: CASSLVAGQNYNYGYTF

D gene: TRBD2
V gene: TRBV7-2
clone size: NA
CDR3 length: 16
J gene: TRBJ2-5
CDR3 DNA: TGTGCCAGCACCTTGAAGCGGGGGGGGATCCAAGAGACCCAGTACTTC
CDR3 protein: CASTLKRGGIQETQYF

D gene: TRBD1
V gene: TRBV14
clone size: NA
CDR3 length: 15
J gene: TRBJ1-2
CDR3 DNA: TGTGCCAGCAGCCAAGCAGGGGGCCCTAACTATGGCTACACCTTC
CDR3 protein: CASSQAGGPNYGYTF

D gene: TRBD1
V gene: TRBV6-5
clone size: NA
CDR3 length: 14
J gene: TRBJ1-2
CDR3 DNA: TGTGCCAGCAGAGTGACAGGGGAAGGGTATGGCTACACCTTC
CDR3 protein: CASRVTGEGYGYTF

D gene: TRBD2
V gene: TRBV6-6
clone size: NA
CDR3 length: 12
J gene: TRBJ2-4
CDR3 DNA: TGTGCCAGCAGTCTCTCGGGGGGGCAGAGATACTTC
CDR3 protein: CASSLSGGQRYF

D gene: TRBD2
V gene: TRBV11-2
clone size: NA
CDR3 length: 15
J gene: TRBJ2-1
CDR3 DNA: TGTGCCAGCAGCTTAGGGGGGGAGGGCTACAATGAGCAGTTCTTC
CDR3 protein: CASSLGGEGYNEQFF

D gene: NA
V gene: TRBV28
clone size: medium-sized
CDR3 length: 19
J gene: TRBJ1-6
CDR3 DNA: TGTGCCAGCAGTTTTCCTGGTGGAGCCGAGAGCTCCTATAATTCACCCCTCCACTTT
CDR3 protein: CASSFPGGAESSYNSPLHF

D gene: NA
V gene: TRBV28
clone size: NA
CDR3 length: 15
J gene: TRBJ2-5
CDR3 DNA: TGTGCCAGCAGTCCAACCTTACAGGGCCAAGAGACCCAGTACTTC
CDR3 protein: CASSPTLQGQETQYF

D gene: TRBD2
V gene: TRBV6-6
clone size: once
CDR3 length: 16
J gene: TRBJ2-1
CDR3 DNA: TGTGCCAGCAGTTACTCGCTTTCTAGCGGGAGGGATGAGCAGTTCTTC
CDR3 protein: CASSYSLSSGRDEQFF

D gene: NA
V gene: TRBV6-5
clone size: NA
CDR3 length: 12
J gene: TRBJ1-2
CDR3 DNA: TGTGCCAGCGGATTCACAGCATATGGCTACACCTTC
CDR3 protein: CASGFTAYGYTF

D gene: NA
V gene: TRBV6-4
clone size: NA
CDR3 length: 12
J gene: TRBJ1-5
CDR3 DNA: TGTGCCAGCACCCGCCCACTCGAGCCCCAGCATTTT
CDR3 protein: CASTRPLEPQHF

D gene: NA
V gene: TRBV6-1
clone size: NA
CDR3 length: 12
J gene: TRBJ1-6
CDR3 DNA: TGTGCCAGCAGTGAAATGGCATCACCCCTCCACTTT
CDR3 protein: CASSEMASPLHF

D gene: NA
V gene: TRBV19
clone size: NA
CDR3 length: 14
J gene: TRBJ1-2
CDR3 DNA: TGTGCCAGTAGTATATACAGGGTTAACTATGGCTACACCTTC
CDR3 protein: CASSIYRVNYGYTF

D gene: NA
V gene: TRBV5-1
clone size: NA
CDR3 length: 13
J gene: TRBJ1-2
CDR3 DNA: TGCGCCAGCAGCTTGGTCCAGAACTATGGCTACACCTTC
CDR3 protein: CASSLVQNYGYTF

D gene: TRBD1
V gene: TRBV19
clone size: NA
CDR3 length: 16
J gene: TRBJ1-5
CDR3 DNA: TGTGCCAGTAGTATACTGACAGGGGTGAACAATCAGCCCCAGCATTTT
CDR3 protein: CASSILTGVNNQPQHF

D gene: NA
V gene: TRBV5-3
clone size: NA
CDR3 length: 12
J gene: TRBJ1-3
CDR3 DNA: TGTGCCAGAAAGGAGCTCGCAAACACCATATATTTT
CDR3 protein: CARKELANTIYF

D gene: NA
V gene: TRBV7-6
clone size: NA
CDR3 length: 15
J gene: TRBJ2-3
CDR3 DNA: TGTGCCAGCAGCTTAGCGAGATCTAGCACAGATACGCAGTATTTT
CDR3 protein: CASSLARSSTDTQYF

D gene: TRBD2
V gene: TRBV19
clone size: NA
CDR3 length: 14
J gene: TRBJ2-1
CDR3 DNA: TGTGCCACCGGCGGGCTAGCGGAATACAATGAGCAGTTCTTC
CDR3 protein: CATGGLAEYNEQFF

D gene: TRBD1
V gene: TRBV7-2
clone size: NA
CDR3 length: 16
J gene: TRBJ1-1
CDR3 DNA: TGTGCCAGCAGCTTAGCAGGGGGCGGGGTGAACACTGAAGCTTTCTTT
CDR3 protein: CASSLAGGGVNTEAFF

D gene: NA
V gene: TRBV25-1
clone size: NA
CDR3 length: 13
J gene: TRBJ1-1
CDR3 DNA: TGTGCCAGCAGTGTCACCCCTCAGACTGAAGCTTTCTTT
CDR3 protein: CASSVTPQTEAFF

D gene: TRBD1
V gene: TRBV18
clone size: NA
CDR3 length: 15
J gene: TRBJ1-1
CDR3 DNA: TGTGCCAGCTCACAAGCCGGGACAGAGAACACTGAAGCTTTCTTT
CDR3 protein: CASSQAGTENTEAFF

D gene: NA
V gene: TRBV9
clone size: NA
CDR3 length: 15
J gene: TRBJ2-4
CDR3 DNA: TGTGCCAGCAGCCCGGGACATTTAGCCAAAAACATTCAGTACTTC
CDR3 protein: CASSPGHLAKNIQYF

D gene: NA
V gene: TRBV18
clone size: NA
CDR3 length: 15
J gene: TRBJ1-3
CDR3 DNA: TGTGCCAGCTCACCGATGCAGGTGGCTGGAAACACCATATATTTT
CDR3 protein: CASSPMQVAGNTIYF

D gene: TRBD2
V gene: TRBV9
clone size: NA
CDR3 length: 15
J gene: TRBJ2-1
CDR3 DNA: TGTGCCAGCAGCGCTCCGGGACTAGCGGAGAATGAGCAGTTCTTC
CDR3 protein: CASSAPGLAENEQFF

D gene: NA
V gene: TRBV6-5
clone size: NA
CDR3 length: 14
J gene: TRBJ2-5
CDR3 DNA: TGTGCCAGCAGTCACCCGGGGGGCTGGGAGACCCAGTACTTC
CDR3 protein: CASSHPGGWETQYF

D gene: NA
V gene: TRBV7-2
clone size: NA
CDR3 length: 14
J gene: TRBJ2-3
CDR3 DNA: TGTGCCAGCGTTCGAGGGCTATGGGAAGATACGCAGTATTTT
CDR3 protein: CASVRGLWEDTQYF

D gene: NA
V gene: TRBV3-1/TRBV3-2
clone size: NA
CDR3 length: 15
J gene: TRBJ2-7
CDR3 DNA: TGTGCCAGCAGCCAAGAAGGGGCTATTTTCTACGAGCAGTACTTC
CDR3 protein: CASSQEGAIFYEQYF

D gene: NA
V gene: TRBV5-4
clone size: NA
CDR3 length: 14
J gene: TRBJ2-5
CDR3 DNA: TGTGCCAGCAGCTTGGCCGGGTCCCCAGAGACCCAGTACTTC
CDR3 protein: CASSLAGSPETQYF

D gene: NA
V gene: TRBV19
clone size: once
CDR3 length: 12
J gene: TRBJ1-1
CDR3 DNA: TGTGCCAGTCGAACAGGGAACACTGAAGCTTTCTTT
CDR3 protein: CASRTGNTEAFF

D gene: TRBD1
V gene: TRBV6-1
clone size: NA
CDR3 length: 16
J gene: TRBJ2-3
CDR3 DNA: TGTGCCAGCAGTGAAGCTGTGGGACAGGGCTCAGATACGCAGTATTTT
CDR3 protein: CASSEAVGQGSDTQYF

D gene: TRBD1
V gene: TRBV4-2
clone size: once
CDR3 length: 16
J gene: TRBJ1-2
CDR3 DNA: TGTGCCAGCAGCCAGGAGGGGGCTCCCGAGGTCTATGGCTACACCTTC
CDR3 protein: CASSQEGAPEVYGYTF

D gene: NA
V gene: TRBV11-1
clone size: NA
CDR3 length: 14
J gene: TRBJ2-1
CDR3 DNA: TGTGCCAGCAGCTTAGGGACACCACACAATGAGCAGTTCTTC
CDR3 protein: CASSLGTPHNEQFF

D gene: NA
V gene: TRBV28
clone size: NA
CDR3 length: 13
J gene: TRBJ1-5
CDR3 DNA: TGTGCCAGCAGTCCTAGTCTTCGGGGGGCCCAGCATTTT
CDR3 protein: CASSPSLRGAQHF

D gene: NA
V gene: TRBV30
clone size: NA
CDR3 length: 12
J gene: TRBJ2-1
CDR3 DNA: TGTGCCTGGAGTTGGACTTACAATGAGCAGTTCTTC
CDR3 protein: CAWSWTYNEQFF

D gene: TRBD1
V gene: TRBV7-8
clone size: NA
CDR3 length: 15
J gene: TRBJ1-6
CDR3 DNA: TGTGCCAGCAGCCTCGACAGGGTTCGGAATTCACCCCTCCACTTT
CDR3 protein: CASSLDRVRNSPLHF

D gene: NA
V gene: TRBV5-5
clone size: NA
CDR3 length: 14
J gene: TRBJ1-4
CDR3 DNA: TGTGCCAGTTCAACAGGGACAACTAATGAAAAACTGTTTTTT
CDR3 protein: CASSTGTTNEKLFF

D gene: NA
V gene: TRBV5-1
clone size: NA
CDR3 length: 12
J gene: TRBJ2-1
CDR3 DNA: TGCGCCAGCAGCTTTCCCGGGGATGAGCAGTTCTTC
CDR3 protein: CASSFPGDEQFF

D gene: TRBD1
V gene: TRBV15
clone size: NA
CDR3 length: 15
J gene: TRBJ2-7
CDR3 DNA: TGTGCCACCAGCAGAGGACAGGGGGCCGACTACGAGCAGTACTTC
CDR3 protein: CATSRGQGADYEQYF

D gene: TRBD1
V gene: TRBV29-1
clone size: NA
CDR3 length: 15
J gene: TRBJ1-6
CDR3 DNA: TGCAGCGTCGAGGGGACAGGGACCGATAATTCACCCCTCCACTTT
CDR3 protein: CSVEGTGTDNSPLHF

D gene: TRBD1
V gene: TRBV15
clone size: NA
CDR3 length: 17
J gene: TRBJ1-6
CDR3 DNA: TGTGCCACCAGCAGAGTTCTTGCGACAGGGAATAATTCACCCCTCCACTTT
CDR3 protein: CATSRVLATGNNSPLHF

D gene: NA
V gene: TRBV5-1
clone size: NA
CDR3 length: 12
J gene: TRBJ1-2
CDR3 DNA: TGCGCCAGCAGCCACGGGGACTATGGCTACACCTTC
CDR3 protein: CASSHGDYGYTF

D gene: NA
V gene: TRBV5-5
clone size: NA
CDR3 length: 14
J gene: TRBJ1-2
CDR3 DNA: TGTGCCAGCAGCTTGACAGGGCTATCCCATGGCTACACCTTC
CDR3 protein: CASSLTGLSHGYTF

D gene: NA
V gene: TRBV11-2
clone size: few
CDR3 length: 14
J gene: TRBJ1-6
CDR3 DNA: TGTGCCAGCAACCAACAGGGCCGAAATTCACCCCTCCACTTT
CDR3 protein: CASNQQGRNSPLHF

D gene: TRBD1
V gene: TRBV11-2
clone size: NA
CDR3 length: 14
J gene: TRBJ2-5
CDR3 DNA: TGTGCCAGCAGCTTAGTGGCAGGGGGAGAGACCCAGTACTTC
CDR3 protein: CASSLVAGGETQYF

D gene: NA
V gene: TRBV7-9
clone size: NA
CDR3 length: 15
J gene: TRBJ1-2
CDR3 DNA: TGTGCCAGCAGCTTTTCAGGGGCCGCCGGGCTTGGCTACACCTTC
CDR3 protein: CASSFSGAAGLGYTF

D gene: TRBD1
V gene: TRBV4-1
clone size: NA
CDR3 length: 16
J gene: TRBJ2-1
CDR3 DNA: TGCGCCAGCAGCCAGGCCGGGACAGGGGTACTGATCGGGCAGTTCTTC
CDR3 protein: CASSQAGTGVLIGQFF

D gene: TRBD2
V gene: TRBV3-1/TRBV3-2
clone size: NA
CDR3 length: 16
J gene: TRBJ2-7
CDR3 DNA: TGTGCCAGCAGCAATCTCCGACTAGCGGGAACATACGAGCAGTACTTC
CDR3 protein: CASSNLRLAGTYEQYF

D gene: NA
V gene: TRBV6-5
clone size: NA
CDR3 length: 13
J gene: TRBJ1-5
CDR3 DNA: TGTGCCAGCAGACCAACGGGCAATCAGCCCCAGCATTTT
CDR3 protein: CASRPTGNQPQHF

D gene: TRBD1
V gene: TRBV11-2
clone size: NA
CDR3 length: 14
J gene: TRBJ2-3
CDR3 DNA: TGTGCCAGCAGCTTAGGCGGGACAGGGGATACGCAGTATTTT
CDR3 protein: CASSLGGTGDTQYF